This T cell receptor beta chain was sequenced during a study of blood T cell repertoires in COVID-19. Study in general: PBMCs, B-cell-depleted T cells, or T cells were the source of the cDNA or gDNA that made up the material.

Libraries were prepared by immunoSEQ multiplex PCR; TCRdb keeps only in-frame clonotypes and omits some of them. The repertoire has about 260,000 clones, approximately 82% of them found once; the top ten carry 1.9%. Germline lookup yields CDR1 LNHDA and CDR2 SQIVND (reference sequence). Germline trimming cut 6 bases from V and 10 bases from J; bases unmatched to any gene: 12. The CDR3 covers 14 residues. The sample holds one count of this clone. This clonotype was sampled from an elderly woman with acute or convalescent COVID-19. Sequencing used peripheral blood. This chain uses TRBV19 with TRBJ1-5; 7 bases line up with TRBD1. The CDR3 spells CASRTDRDLAPQHF. For the CDR3, the DNA is TGTGCCAGTAGGACCGACAGGGATCTTGCCCCCCAGCATTTT.